This T cell receptor (beta chain) appears in the sequencing data of a study of T cell changes during pregnancy in multiple sclerosis. Profiled with immunoSEQ multiplex PCR; TCRdb holds only in-frame clones, not every one. Of 55,000 or so clones listed, roughly 90% were seen once; the top ten hold more than 0.15%. Germline CDR1 is MRHNA and CDR2 is SNTAGT. The length of the CDR3 is 13 residues. Deletions cut 3 bases from V and 5 bases from J, with 8 bases between. The starting material was CD4+ T cells from peripheral blood mononuclear cells, obtained after pregnancy. The chain couples TRBV6-4 to TRBJ2-1; tentatively, D is TRBD2 (6 bases). The sequence came from a female donor in good health, enrolled as a control in a pregnancy study. CDR3 sequence (DNA): TGTGCCAGCAGTGAAGGACTAAACAATGAGCAGTTCTTC. It is translated as CASSEGLNNEQFF.